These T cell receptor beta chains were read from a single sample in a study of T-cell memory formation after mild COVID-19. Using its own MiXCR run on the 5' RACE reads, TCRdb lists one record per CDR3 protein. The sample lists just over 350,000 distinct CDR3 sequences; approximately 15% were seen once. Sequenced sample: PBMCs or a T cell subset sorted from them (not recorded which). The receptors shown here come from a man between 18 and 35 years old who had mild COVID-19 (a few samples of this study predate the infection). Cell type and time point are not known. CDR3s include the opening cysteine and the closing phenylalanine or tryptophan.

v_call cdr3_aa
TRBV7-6 CASSLGALRGVKNIQYF
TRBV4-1 CASSHPRDGGSNTGELFF
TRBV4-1 CASSLTPFTVSYNEQFF
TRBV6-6 CASSYSAGTVYGYTF
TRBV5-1 CASSLVSGREQYF
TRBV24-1 CATSDGRGADTQYF
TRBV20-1 CSARERRGRTDTQYF
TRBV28 CASSQRKRGGTDTQYF
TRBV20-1 CSARDPQTATGQYF
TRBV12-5 CASGPTGTHGYTF
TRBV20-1 CSASRPLVRQGYGYTF
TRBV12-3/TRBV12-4 CASSRLGATQETQYF
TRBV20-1 CSASGVRGSYEQYF
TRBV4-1 CASSQDGEKLFF
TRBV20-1 CSAVIQRRGNTEAFF
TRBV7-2 CASSFLAGVANIQYF
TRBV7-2 CASSLALAAGELFF
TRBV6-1 CASSELGPNTEAFF
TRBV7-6 CASSKTGQGADTQYF
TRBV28 CASKGPGWGNEQFF
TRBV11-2 CASSLDFPGTGVETQYF
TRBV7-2 CASSLGDSGGVTDTQYF
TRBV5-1 CASSPRRGPGELFF
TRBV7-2 CASSSGIQETQYF
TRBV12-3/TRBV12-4 CASSPGPAEAFF
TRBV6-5 CASSRLSGEVTDTQYF
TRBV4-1 CASSSKPGNSNQPQHF
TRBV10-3 CAISDEGGPYNEQFF
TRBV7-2 CASSQAHFSYNEQFF
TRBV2 CASSDQGGRGDEQYF
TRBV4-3 CASSQGGQEPQHF
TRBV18 CASSPPSMSSGYGYTF
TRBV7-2 CASSLEALRGLAVHGELFF
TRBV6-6 CASSYSMAGLQSYEQYF
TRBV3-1 CASSQDLTSGGVGDTQYF
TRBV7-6 CASSPVNYGYTF
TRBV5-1 CASSLDVGTYGYTF
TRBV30 CAWTPGGYGYTF
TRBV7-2 CASSLRDRVNTEAFF
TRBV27 CASSHLRTAGANVLTF
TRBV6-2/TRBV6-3 CASTNQGYRYEQYF
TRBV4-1 CASSQEGGPGTQYF
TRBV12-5 CASGLEGFNEQYF
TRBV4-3 CASSQVASGGADTQYF
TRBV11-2 CASSHKPTGTSTDTQYF
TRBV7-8 CASSPGGDGSNQPQHF
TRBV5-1 CASSLSGTLGYEQYF
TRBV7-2 CASSPQGGVPGSPQHF
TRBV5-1 CASSPTTDSTGELFF
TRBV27 CASSPLGGFSSGANVLTF
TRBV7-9 CASPRVTGELFF
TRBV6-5 CASSLRQGSSGNTIYF
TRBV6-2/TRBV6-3 CASVTGTSNTEAFF
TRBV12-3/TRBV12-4 CASSRQGLTYGYTF
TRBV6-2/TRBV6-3 CASSYSSRPRGQPQHF